The rows below give T cell receptor beta chains drawn from one sample of a study of T cell repertoires in cytomegalovirus infection. In TCRdb, the reads were re-called with MiXCR into one record per CDR3 protein. The table has some 350,000 distinct CDR3 sequences, 15% to 20% seen once. The sequenced material came from PBMCs. The receptors shown here come from a human donor in good health (CMV status not recorded). Some clones in this sample may be carry-over from other donors' samples. The conserved cysteine and the conserved F or W are not part of the CDR3 here.

J gene: TRBJ2-7
V gene: TRBV20-1
CDR3 protein: SASRYSGGASYEQY

J gene: TRBJ2-4
V gene: TRBV2
CDR3 protein: ASSEKSGGYKNIQY

J gene: TRBJ1-3
V gene: TRBV7-2
CDR3 protein: ASSLEVAAGDTIY

J gene: TRBJ2-7
V gene: TRBV7-9
CDR3 protein: ASSPFDAVYEQY

J gene: TRBJ2-7
V gene: TRBV7-6
CDR3 protein: ASSLGGWGRSYEQY

J gene: TRBJ2-3
V gene: TRBV20-1
CDR3 protein: SASSNSGNTQY

J gene: TRBJ1-5
V gene: TRBV19
CDR3 protein: ASSRRTTTLLGSNQPQH

J gene: TRBJ2-6
V gene: TRBV5-4
CDR3 protein: ASSLALVSGANVLT

J gene: TRBJ2-3
V gene: TRBV6-2/TRBV6-3
CDR3 protein: ASTTSGRRPTDTQY

J gene: TRBJ1-5
V gene: TRBV2
CDR3 protein: ASSDRAGNQPQH

J gene: TRBJ2-3
V gene: TRBV5-5
CDR3 protein: ASSVPTSGDDPQY

J gene: TRBJ2-5
V gene: TRBV7-9
CDR3 protein: ATFLPLQETQY

J gene: TRBJ2-1
V gene: TRBV12-3/TRBV12-4
CDR3 protein: ASSLSYNEQF

J gene: TRBJ1-1
V gene: TRBV7-8
CDR3 protein: ASSLALRPRAEAF

J gene: TRBJ2-7
V gene: TRBV4-1
CDR3 protein: ASSPGTSGDYEQY

J gene: TRBJ2-2
V gene: TRBV6-5
CDR3 protein: ATLAGNTGELF

J gene: TRBJ2-5
V gene: TRBV23-1
CDR3 protein: ASTRRGQGLQETQY

J gene: TRBJ2-7
V gene: TRBV7-9
CDR3 protein: ASSSGTGGGYEQY

J gene: TRBJ2-7
V gene: TRBV7-9
CDR3 protein: ASSLSVLGLAGTGYEQY

J gene: TRBJ1-2
V gene: TRBV7-8
CDR3 protein: ASSLVGGQGASYGYT

J gene: TRBJ1-1
V gene: TRBV3-1
CDR3 protein: ASSQAGATEAF

J gene: TRBJ1-5
V gene: TRBV25-1
CDR3 protein: ASSEGGVYSNQPQH

J gene: TRBJ2-1
V gene: TRBV12-3/TRBV12-4
CDR3 protein: ASSPRVLAGPDLSNEQF

J gene: TRBJ1-1
V gene: TRBV5-1
CDR3 protein: AGFVEAF